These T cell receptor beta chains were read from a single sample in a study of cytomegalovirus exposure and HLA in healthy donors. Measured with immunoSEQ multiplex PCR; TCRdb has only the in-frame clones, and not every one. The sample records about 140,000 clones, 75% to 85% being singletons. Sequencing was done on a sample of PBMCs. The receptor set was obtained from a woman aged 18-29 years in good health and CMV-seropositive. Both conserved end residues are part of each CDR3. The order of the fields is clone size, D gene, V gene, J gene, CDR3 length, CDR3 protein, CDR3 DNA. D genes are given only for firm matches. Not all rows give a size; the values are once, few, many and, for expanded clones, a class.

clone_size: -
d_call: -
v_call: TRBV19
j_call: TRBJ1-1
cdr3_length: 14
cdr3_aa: CASSWGTPNTEAFF
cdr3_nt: TGTGCCAGTAGCTGGGGGACACCTAACACTGAAGCTTTCTTT

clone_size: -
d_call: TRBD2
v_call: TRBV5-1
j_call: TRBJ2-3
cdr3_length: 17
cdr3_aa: CASRRGLAGGGTDTQYF
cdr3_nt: TGCGCCAGCAGGCGAGGACTAGCGGGGGGGGGCACAGATACGCAGTATTTT

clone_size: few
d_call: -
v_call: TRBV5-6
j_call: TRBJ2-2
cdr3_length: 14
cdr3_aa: CASSQNPGTGELFF
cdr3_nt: TGTGCCAGCAGCCAAAATCCAGGGACCGGGGAGCTGTTTTTT

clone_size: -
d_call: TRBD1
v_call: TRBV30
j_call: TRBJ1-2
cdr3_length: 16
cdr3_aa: CAWSEGTGGRGYGYTF
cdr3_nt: TGTGCCTGGAGCGAGGGGACAGGGGGCCGGGGCTATGGCTACACCTTC

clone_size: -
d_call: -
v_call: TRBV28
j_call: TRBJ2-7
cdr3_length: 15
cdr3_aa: CASSTRGFSNYEQYF
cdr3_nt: TGTGCCAGCAGTACAAGGGGGTTCTCCAACTACGAGCAGTACTTC

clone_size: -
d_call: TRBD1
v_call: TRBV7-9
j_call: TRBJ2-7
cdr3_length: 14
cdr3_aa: CASSIGQGTYEQYF
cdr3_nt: TGTGCCAGCAGCATAGGACAGGGGACCTACGAGCAGTACTTC

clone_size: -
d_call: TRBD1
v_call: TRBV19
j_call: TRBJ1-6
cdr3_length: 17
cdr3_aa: CASRFLTGSSYNSPLHF
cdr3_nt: TGTGCCAGTAGGTTCCTGACAGGGAGCTCCTATAATTCACCCCTCCACTTT

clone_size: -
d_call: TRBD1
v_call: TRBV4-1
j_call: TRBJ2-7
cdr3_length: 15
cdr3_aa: CASSHGDRVSYEQYF
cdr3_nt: TGCGCCAGCAGCCACGGGGACAGGGTATCCTACGAGCAGTACTTC

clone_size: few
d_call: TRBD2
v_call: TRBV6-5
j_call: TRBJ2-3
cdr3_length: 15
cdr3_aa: CASSYRGGGPDTQYF
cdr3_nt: TGTGCCAGCAGTTATCGTGGCGGGGGGCCAGATACGCAGTATTTT

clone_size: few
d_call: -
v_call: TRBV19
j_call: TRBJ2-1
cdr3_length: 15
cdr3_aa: CASRPDRSSYNEQFF
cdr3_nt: TGTGCCAGTAGGCCCGACAGGAGCTCCTACAATGAGCAGTTCTTC

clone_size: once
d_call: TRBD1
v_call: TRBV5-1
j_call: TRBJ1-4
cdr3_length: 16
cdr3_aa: CASSWGQGATNEKLFF
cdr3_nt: TGCGCCAGCAGCTGGGGACAGGGCGCAACTAATGAAAAACTGTTTTTT

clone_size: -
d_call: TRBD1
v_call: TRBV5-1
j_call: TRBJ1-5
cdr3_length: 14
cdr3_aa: CASSPGTVNQPQHF
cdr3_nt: TGCGCCAGCAGCCCCGGGACAGTCAATCAGCCCCAGCATTTT

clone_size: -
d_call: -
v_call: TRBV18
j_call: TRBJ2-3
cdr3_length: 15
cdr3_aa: CASSPQHKYTDTQYF
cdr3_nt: TGTGCCAGCTCACCTCAACACAAGTACACAGATACGCAGTATTTT

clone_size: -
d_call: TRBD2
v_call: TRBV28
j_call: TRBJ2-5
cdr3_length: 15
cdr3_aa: CASSLTSGGQETQYF
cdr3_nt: TGTGCCAGCAGTTTAACTAGCGGGGGACAAGAGACCCAGTACTTC

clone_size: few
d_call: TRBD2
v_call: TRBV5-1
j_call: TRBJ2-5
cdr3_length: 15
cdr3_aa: CASSSSGGALKTQYF
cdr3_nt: TGCGCCAGCAGCTCGAGCGGGGGGGCCTTAAAGACCCAGTACTTC

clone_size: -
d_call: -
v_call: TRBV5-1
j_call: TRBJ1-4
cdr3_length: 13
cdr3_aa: CASSLPGREKLFF
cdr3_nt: TGCGCCAGCAGCTTGCCAGGGCGGGAAAAACTGTTTTTT

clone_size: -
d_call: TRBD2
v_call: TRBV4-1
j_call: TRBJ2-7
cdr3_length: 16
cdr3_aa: CASSQEGLAGLYEQYF
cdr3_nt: TGCGCCAGCAGCCAAGAGGGACTAGCGGGCCTCTACGAGCAGTACTTC

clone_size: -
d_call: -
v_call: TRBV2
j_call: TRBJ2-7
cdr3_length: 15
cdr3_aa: CASSEGQNEGDEQYF
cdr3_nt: TGTGCCAGCAGTGAAGGGCAGAATGAGGGCGACGAGCAGTACTTC

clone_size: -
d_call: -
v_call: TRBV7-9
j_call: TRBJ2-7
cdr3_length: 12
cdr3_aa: CASSSPGYEQYF
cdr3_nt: TGTGCCAGCAGCTCACCCGGCTACGAGCAGTACTTC

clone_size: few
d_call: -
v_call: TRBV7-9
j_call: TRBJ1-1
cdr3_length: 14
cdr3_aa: CASSLRTENTEAFF
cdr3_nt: TGTGCCAGCAGCTTAAGGACAGAGAACACTGAAGCTTTCTTT

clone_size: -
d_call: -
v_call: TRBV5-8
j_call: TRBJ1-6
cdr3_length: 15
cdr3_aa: CASSLMGARNSPLHF
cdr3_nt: TGTGCCAGCAGCTTGATGGGGGCGCGTAATTCACCCCTCCACTTT

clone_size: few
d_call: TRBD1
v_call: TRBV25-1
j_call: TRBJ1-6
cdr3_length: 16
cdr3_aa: CASSGPGTGANSPLHF
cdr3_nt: TGTGCCAGCAGTGGTCCCGGGACAGGGGCCAATTCACCCCTCCACTTT

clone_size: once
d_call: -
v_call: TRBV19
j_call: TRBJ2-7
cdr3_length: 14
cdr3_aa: CASSIGSSPYEQYF
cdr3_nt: TGTGCCAGTAGTATAGGGAGTTCTCCCTACGAGCAGTACTTC

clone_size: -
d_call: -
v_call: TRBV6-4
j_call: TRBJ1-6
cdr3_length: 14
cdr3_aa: CASSETGFNSPLHF
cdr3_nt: TGTGCCAGCAGTGAGACAGGTTTTAATTCACCCCTCCACTTT

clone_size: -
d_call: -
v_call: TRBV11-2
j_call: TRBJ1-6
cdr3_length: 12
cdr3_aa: CASSWEYSPLHF
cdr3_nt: TGTGCCAGCAGCTGGGAGTATTCACCCCTCCACTTT

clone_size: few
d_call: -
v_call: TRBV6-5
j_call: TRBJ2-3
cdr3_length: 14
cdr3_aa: CASSYATAVDTQYF
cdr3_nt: TGTGCCAGCAGTTACGCAACAGCGGTAGATACGCAGTATTTT

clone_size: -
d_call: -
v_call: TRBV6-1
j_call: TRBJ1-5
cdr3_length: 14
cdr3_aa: CASIGGGGNQPQHF
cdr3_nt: TGTGCCAGCATTGGCGGGGGTGGCAATCAGCCCCAGCATTTT

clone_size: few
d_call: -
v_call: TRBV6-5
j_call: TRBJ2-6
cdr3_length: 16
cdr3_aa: CASSYDGNSGANVLTF
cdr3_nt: TGTGCCAGCAGTTACGACGGGAACTCTGGGGCCAACGTCCTGACTTTC

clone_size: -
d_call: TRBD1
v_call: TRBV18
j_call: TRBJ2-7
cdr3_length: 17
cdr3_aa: CASSRPFGQGPTYEQYF
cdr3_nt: TGTGCCAGCTCACGTCCTTTCGGACAGGGACCTACCTACGAGCAGTACTTC

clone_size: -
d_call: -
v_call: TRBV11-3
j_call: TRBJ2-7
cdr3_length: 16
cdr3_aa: CASSPGGGLSSYEQYF
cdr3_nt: TGTGCCAGCAGCCCCGGCGGAGGCCTGAGCTCCTACGAGCAGTACTTC

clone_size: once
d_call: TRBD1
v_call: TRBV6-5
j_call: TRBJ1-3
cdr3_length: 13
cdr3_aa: CATTGGPGNTIYF
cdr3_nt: TGTGCCACCACAGGGGGCCCTGGAAACACCATATATTTT

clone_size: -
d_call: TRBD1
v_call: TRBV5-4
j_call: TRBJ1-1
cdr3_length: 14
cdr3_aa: CASSFPGGDTEAFF
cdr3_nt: TGTGCCAGCAGCTTTCCAGGGGGAGACACTGAAGCTTTCTTT

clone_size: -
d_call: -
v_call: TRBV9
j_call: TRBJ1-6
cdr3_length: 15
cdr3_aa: CASSGSSGYNSPLHF
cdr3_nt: TGTGCCAGCAGTGGCTCATCGGGGTATAATTCACCCCTCCACTTT

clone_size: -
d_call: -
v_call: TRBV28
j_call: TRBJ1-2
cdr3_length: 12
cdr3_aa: CASRGRVYGYTF
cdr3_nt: TGTGCCAGCAGGGGCCGAGTCTATGGCTACACCTTC

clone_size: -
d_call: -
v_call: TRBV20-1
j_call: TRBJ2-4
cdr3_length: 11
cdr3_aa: CSARDRLTELF
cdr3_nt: TGCAGTGCTAGAGATCGGCTAACAGAGCTCTTC

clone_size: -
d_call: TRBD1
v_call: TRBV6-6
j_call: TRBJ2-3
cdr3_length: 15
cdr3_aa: CASNPGTGILDTQYF
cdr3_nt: TGTGCCAGCAACCCAGGGACAGGGATTTTGGATACGCAGTATTTT

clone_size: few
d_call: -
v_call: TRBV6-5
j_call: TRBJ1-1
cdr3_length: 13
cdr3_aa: CASSYSRNTEAFF
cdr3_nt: TGTGCCAGCAGTTACTCGAGGAACACTGAAGCTTTCTTT

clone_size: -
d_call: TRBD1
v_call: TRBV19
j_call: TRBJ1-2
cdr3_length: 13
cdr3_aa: CASRVDRASGYTF
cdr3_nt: TGTGCCAGTAGAGTGGACAGGGCCTCCGGCTACACCTTC

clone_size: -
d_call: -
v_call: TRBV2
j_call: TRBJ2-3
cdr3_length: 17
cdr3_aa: CASRRRAGGPSLDTQYF
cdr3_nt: TGTGCCAGCAGGAGGCGGGCCGGGGGTCCCTCATTAGATACGCAGTATTTT

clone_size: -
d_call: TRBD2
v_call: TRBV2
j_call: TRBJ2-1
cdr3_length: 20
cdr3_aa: CASSPRWRLAIGTSYNEQFF
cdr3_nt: TGTGCCAGCAGTCCCCGTTGGAGACTAGCGATTGGGACGTCCTACAATGAGCAGTTCTTC

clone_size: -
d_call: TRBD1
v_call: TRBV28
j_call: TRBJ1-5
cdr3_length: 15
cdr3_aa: CASSPHGQGNQPQHF
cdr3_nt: TGTGCCAGCTCACCGCACGGACAGGGCAATCAGCCCCAGCATTTT

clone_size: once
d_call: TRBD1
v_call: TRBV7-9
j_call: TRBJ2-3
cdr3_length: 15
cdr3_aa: CSSSLVRGFSDTQYF
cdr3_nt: TGTTCCAGCAGCTTAGTCAGGGGGTTCTCAGATACGCAGTATTTT

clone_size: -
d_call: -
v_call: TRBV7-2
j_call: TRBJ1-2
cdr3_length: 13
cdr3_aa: CASSLNRAYGYTF
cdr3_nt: TGTGCCAGCAGCTTAAACAGGGCATATGGCTACACCTTC

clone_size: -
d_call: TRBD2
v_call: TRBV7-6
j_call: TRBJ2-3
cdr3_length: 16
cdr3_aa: CASSLVAGGPIDTQYF
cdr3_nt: TGTGCCAGCAGCTTAGTAGCGGGGGGGCCGATAGATACGCAGTATTTT

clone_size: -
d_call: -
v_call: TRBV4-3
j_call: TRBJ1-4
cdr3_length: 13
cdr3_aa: CASSQDPRVKLFF
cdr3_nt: TGCGCCAGCAGCCAAGACCCGCGGGTAAAACTGTTTTTT

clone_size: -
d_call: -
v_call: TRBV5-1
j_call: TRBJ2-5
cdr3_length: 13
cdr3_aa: CASSLGGGETQYF
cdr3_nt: TGCGCCAGCAGCTTGGGTGGCGGAGAGACCCAGTACTTC

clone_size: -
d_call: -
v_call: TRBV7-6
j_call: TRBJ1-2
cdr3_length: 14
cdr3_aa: CASSRGLLGYGYTF
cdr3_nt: TGTGCCAGCAGCCGGGGGTTGCTGGGCTATGGCTACACCTTC

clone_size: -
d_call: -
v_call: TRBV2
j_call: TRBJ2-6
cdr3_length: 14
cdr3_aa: CASSIYSGANVLTF
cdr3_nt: TGTGCCAGCAGTATCTACTCTGGGGCCAACGTCCTGACTTTC

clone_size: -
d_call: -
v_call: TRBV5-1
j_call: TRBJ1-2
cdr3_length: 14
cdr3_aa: CASRSPGTNYGYTF
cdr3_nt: TGCGCCAGCAGATCGCCAGGGACTAACTATGGCTACACCTTC

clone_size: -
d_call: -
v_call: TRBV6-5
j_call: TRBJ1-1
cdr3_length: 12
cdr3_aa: CASNTGSNEAFF
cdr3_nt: TGTGCCAGCAACACAGGCTCAAATGAAGCTTTCTTT